This T cell receptor (beta chain) was documented in a study of blood T cell repertoires in COVID-19. Turning to the study itself: COVID-19 samples, acute and convalescent, were from the United States, Italy and Spain. PBMCs, B-cell-depleted T cells, or T cells were the source of the cDNA or gDNA that made up the material.

The V gene's germline CDR1 is LNHDA and CDR2 SQIVND (reference sequence). Deletions cut 3 bases from V and 1 base from J, with 13 bases between. This CDR3 has 15 amino acids. Authors' analysis steps: Amplifying reference gene primers gave estimates of nucleated cell counts. Here immunoSEQ multiplex PCR was the method, and the copy in TCRdb shows in-frame clones only, minus some. V and J calls and clone size are given by that table; D and trimming were obtained from the DNA. The profile shows approximately 300,000 clones, about nine tenths of them singletons. The chain is built from TRBV19 and TRBJ2-7, with D perhaps matching TRBD2 (6 bases). The sequence was obtained from a man between 18 and 35 years old with active or convalescent COVID-19. Sequenced: peripheral blood. The CDR3 loop is CASSITIAASYEQYF. For the CDR3, the DNA is TGTGCCAGTAGTATCACGATAGCGGCGTCCTACGAGCAGTACTTC.